A single sample gave rise to the 13 T cell receptor beta chains below, sequenced in a study of T-cell memory formation after mild COVID-19. One entry per CDR3 protein, called by TCRdb with MiXCR from the 5' RACE reads. The repertoire consists of 100,000 to 130,000 distinct CDR3 sequences, with about an eighth occurring once and the leading ten covering 30% to 45%. Material for sequencing was PBMCs or a T cell subset sorted from them (not recorded which). These receptors came from a man aged 18 to 30 who had mild COVID-19 (a few samples of this study predate the infection). Cell type and time point are not known.

In its sample, this clonotype was seen a few times. The rearrangement uses TRBV6-5 and TRBJ1-5, with D possibly matching TRBD1 (5 bases). Trimming removed 6 bases at V and 7 bases at J, with 13 bases between. The CDR3 spans 13 residues. CDR1 is MNHEY and CDR2 is SVGAGI in the germline V gene. The CDR3 DNA is TGTGCCAGCAGCAAGCAGGGTTGGCAGCCCCAGCATTTT. Its protein is CASSKQGWQPQHF.

This clonotype has a handful of counts. The V gene is TRBV6-5, the J gene TRBJ2-7; a possible D gene is TRBD1 (6 bases). Germline assignment: CDR1 MNHEY and CDR2 SVGAGI. The V end lost 8 bases, the J end lost 5 bases, and 13 bases lay between the germline ends. The CDR3 loop spans 12 amino acids. The CDR3 is CASAGADNEQYV. The CDR3 DNA follows: TGTGCCAGCGCAGGGGCGGACAACGAGCAGTACGTC.

This chain joins TRBV19 and TRBJ1-5; no reliable D call. There are 15 residues in the CDR3. Germline CDR1 LNHDA, CDR2 SQIVND (reference sequence). V was pared by 1 base and J by 3 bases, with 10 bases between. CDR3 sequence (DNA): TGTGCCAGTAGTATAGCGGGCGGGTACAATCAGCCCCAGCATTTT. The encoded protein is CASSIAGGYNQPQHF.

This clonotype was detected a few times. The V and J genes are TRBV6-6 and TRBJ2-3; D is possibly TRBD2 (6 bases). Germline V gene data show CDR1 as MNHNY and CDR2 as SVGAGI (reference sequence). Between the trimmed V and J ends, which lost 0 bases and 2 bases, there was a span of 18 bases. CDR3 length: 18 residues. The CDR3 reads CASSYSIGRGEVTDTQYF. CDR3 sequence (DNA): TGTGCCAGCAGTTACTCGATTGGGCGCGGGGAAGTCACAGATACGCAGTATTTT.

Only a few counts were recorded for this clonotype. The rearrangement uses TRBV27 and TRBJ2-1; 11 nucleotides match TRBD2. V gave up 5 bases and J gave up 7 bases; unmatched junction bases: 10. This CDR3 spans 16 amino acids. CDR1 MNHEY and CDR2 SMNVEV come from the germline V gene (reference sequence). CDR3 coding DNA: TGTGCCAGCAGTCCAATAGCGGGGGGGTTAAGGAATGAGCAGTTCTTC. Translation: CASSPIAGGLRNEQFF.

In this sample, this clonotype turned up many times. The rearrangement uses TRBV5-1 and TRBJ2-1, with 11 nucleotides matching TRBD1. From germline, CDR1 is SGHRS and CDR2 YFSETQ. This CDR3 has 17 amino acids. The V gene end was trimmed by 4 bases and the J gene end by 2 bases; junction bases not matched to a gene: 8. The CDR3 reads CASSIGQGALTYNEQFF. CDR3 bases: TGCGCCAGCAGCATTGGACAGGGGGCCTTAACCTACAATGAGCAGTTCTTC. Full variable domain (remainder filled in from reference TRBV5-1 and TRBJ2-1): KAGVTQTPRYLIKTRGQQVTLSCSPISGHRSVSWYQQTPGQGLQFLFEYFSETQRNKGNFPGRFSGRQFSNSRSEMNVSTLELGDSALYLCASSIGQGALTYNEQFFGPGTRLTVL.

This clonotype occurred many times. The chain joins TRBV28 to TRBJ2-1, with 8 bases aligning to TRBD2. Germline V CDR1 and CDR2: MDHEN, SYDVKM. J lost 0 bases, V lost 4 bases, and 5 bases had no gene match. The CDR3 length is 16 residues. In nucleotides, the CDR3 is TGTGCCAGCAGTTCCCTAGCGGGCAGCTCCTACAATGAGCAGTTCTTC. This codes for CASSSLAGSSYNEQFF.

This clonotype has more than one count but fewer than ten. This chain joins TRBV19 and TRBJ2-3; the D is unclear. V lost 4 bases and J lost 5, with 13 bases in between. This CDR3 region has 14 residues. Germline loops: CDR1 LNHDA, CDR2 SQIVND (reference sequence). In DNA, the CDR3 is TGTGCCAGTAGTACCCTACCCGGACGAGATACGCAGTATTTT. Residues: CASSTLPGRDTQYF.

In its sample, this clonotype was seen a few times. This chain joins TRBV2 and TRBJ2-4, with D possibly TRBD1 on 5 matching bases. CDR3 size: 13 residues. V was pared by 6 bases and J by 6 bases, with 12 bases between. The V gene's germline CDR1 is SNHLY and CDR2 FYNNEI. CDR3 residues: CASSAIQGNIQYF. In nucleotides, the CDR3 is TGTGCCAGCAGCGCGATCCAGGGAAACATTCAGTACTTC.

In this sample, this clonotype turned up many times. The genes are TRBV6-5 and TRBJ1-2; no definite D call. Germline assignment: CDR1 MNHEY and CDR2 SVGAGI. The CDR3 consists of 13 residues. The V gene lost 2 bases and the J gene lost 4 bases, with 8 bases spanning the gap. DNA of the CDR3: TGTGCCAGCAGTTACACACAGAGCTATGGCTACACCTTC. It translates to CASSYTQSYGYTF.

This clonotype was observed a few times. This CDR3 fails to terminate in the conserved phenylalanine or tryptophan, so it likely reflects a read error. The chain combines TRBV5-1 with TRBJ2-7; unclear D gene. Per the germline V gene, CDR1 is SGHRS and CDR2 is YFSETQ. The CDR3 is made up of 13 amino acids. V was pared by 0 bases and J by 3 bases, with 7 bases between. CDR3 sequence: CASSLEALYEQYI. Here the CDR3 DNA reads TGCGCCAGCAGCTTGGAGGCTCTCTACGAGCAGTACATC.

The V call is TRBV3-1, the J call TRBJ2-3, with a weak D call TRBD1 (6 bases). Germline lookup yields CDR1 LGHDT and CDR2 YNNKEL (reference sequence). V gave up 0 bases and J gave up 6 bases, with 16 bases separating them. This CDR3 has 16 residues. Here the CDR3 reads CASSQDFKDRRDTQYF. CDR3 sequence (DNA): TGTGCCAGCAGCCAAGATTTTAAGGACAGAAGGGATACGCAGTATTTT.

This clonotype was counted only a few times. CDR3 nucleotides: TGCGCCAGCAGCCAAGAATGGCTAGCGGGGTACAATGAGCAGTTCTTC. Translated, it gives CASSQEWLAGYNEQFF. The genes are TRBV4-3 and TRBJ2-1, with 9 positions matching TRBD2. V dropped 0 bases and J dropped 4; count of bases not matched to a gene: 4. This CDR3 region has 16 residues. Germline CDR1 reads LGHNA; CDR2 reads YSLEER.